This T cell receptor (beta chain) was obtained from a study of blood T cell repertoires in COVID-19. Study-level background: Sources were T cells, B-cell-depleted T cells, or PBMCs; the material itself was cDNA or gDNA.

CDR1 and CDR2 from the germline V gene are SNHLY and FYNNEI. With V trimmed by 5 bases and J by 7 bases, 6 bases remained unmatched. The CDR3 has 13 amino acids. The assay was immunoSEQ multiplex PCR, and TCRdb's table has in-frame clones only and misses some. The sample includes a few hundred thousand clones, approximately 85% of them seen just once. The V call is TRBV2, the J call TRBJ1-1, with 8 bases identical to TRBD1. This sequence originates from a man aged 25-45 years who had recovered from COVID-19. The sample consisted of PBMCs or T cells enriched from blood (not recorded which). The CDR3 DNA reads as TGTGCCAGCAGTTTTGGGACAGGCATTGAAGCTTTCTTT. Protein: CASSFGTGIEAFF.